The present entry profiles one T cell receptor (beta chain) with its context. This clone was counted a single time. What this receptor recognizes is not known. No base quality information exists; no much larger clone differs at one position. The cohort comprised 666 healthy bone marrow donors. At the time of sampling, every cohort member was nominally healthy, though immune exposures that went unrecorded were likely present. The donor tested CMV seropositive, placing the donor among the 250 to 350 seropositive members of the cohort. A peripheral blood sample was collected from each donor, and TCR beta sequencing was performed on peripheral blood mononuclear cells. The Qiagen DNeasy Blood Extraction Kit was used to extract genomic DNA from the blood cell samples. These data are taken from a study of cytomegalovirus exposure and HLA in healthy donors (dated by TCRdb to between 2016 and 2019). Broadly, across the study: According to an earlier analysis of a few hundred of the donors, roughly 180 million T cells yielded 117 million unique TCR beta sequences and approximately 300 Gb of sequence data. An early release that covered several hundred HLA-typed donors contained 250 to 350 gigabases of sequencing data and tens of millions of unique TCR sequences. The genetic ancestry cluster associated with self-reported Caucasian donors included around four fifths of the roughly 380 genotyped donors. The study aimed to test whether signatures of past pathogen exposure could be identified by cataloging public T cell receptors. The study used immunosequencing to profile the T cell repertoires of around 600 subjects and linked those repertoires to cytomegalovirus serostatus. Besides the first cohort of more than 650 subjects, a separate validation cohort made up of 120 or so different subjects was used. High-throughput TCR immunosequencing, statistical association of individual TCRs with disease status, and machine learning were combined to predict cytomegalovirus infection status. A later analysis re-analyzed previously published TCR beta repertoires from 660 or so donors and added high-resolution HLA genotyping to study TCR occurrence patterns. In the later analysis, no new phenotypic data were used to find candidate immune exposures; instead, reliance was placed on TCR beta sequences and their occurrence across donors. An earlier analysis of a few hundred of the donors applied high-throughput TCR beta sequencing to assess whether each TCR beta V gene segment acted as functional or pseudogenic. Donor age, sex, ethnicity and CMV serostatus were collected together with the repertoire data. A later genetic analysis used genome-wide SNP genotypes for about three fifths of the 666 donors, treating that subset as a discovery cohort. All discovery cohort repertoires had been generated on a single sequencing platform. HLA typing covered class I and class II loci at four-digit resolution. Typing coverage differed by locus: A, B, C, DRB1 and DQB1 were typed in about 629-630 donors, DQA1 in about 550, DPA1 in 600 to 610, and DPB1 in just under 490. About 5 DR-DQ haplotypes were handled as single units for association and clustering, since linkage in the cohort was strong. On average, 235,054 unique TCR beta nucleotide sequences were sequenced per donor among fewer than 500 genotyped donors of the cohort, with around 19% of those sequences being non-productive.

For this chain, trimming is 0 bases at the V end and 5 bases at the J end, and the number of junction bases without a gene match is 8. CDR1 and CDR2 (SGHRS, YFSETQ) derive from the germline V gene. Including cysteine and phenylalanine, the CDR3 has 16 amino acids. Just CDR3 DNA is preserved here, 48 bases in frame from base 1. Library creation used the immunoSEQ multiplex PCR assay. For the multiplex PCR, a mixture combining 60 forward primers for TCR Vbeta segments and 13 reverse primers for TCR Jbeta segments was used. The CDR3 region of rearranged TCR beta genes was amplified from genomic DNA by a multiplex PCR assay. On the Illumina HiSeq System, the amplified TCR beta libraries were sequenced as 87-base-pair reads. The authors processed their data as follows. Across the 670 or so repertoires, a later analysis counted tens of millions of unique TCR beta chains, 9 million to 14 million of which were shared by at least two donors. To remove PCR and sequencing errors, raw reads were error-corrected and collapsed into unique sequences using a nearest-neighbor algorithm that merged closely related sequences. Alignment of CDR3 sequences to IMGT reference sequences was used to assign V, D and J gene segments. Each retained sequence needed at least a six-nucleotide match to both a V gene segment and a J gene segment. Rearrangements were called productive when the CDR3 lacked stop codons and stayed in frame with V and J; all others were non-productive. CDR3 was defined by IMGT convention, running from the second conserved V-encoded cysteine to the conserved J-encoded phenylalanine. The earlier analysis of fewer than 750 of the donors excluded sequences that lacked an unambiguous match to a single V gene segment. In an earlier analysis of approximately 550 of the donors, V segments were called functional above 56.7% productive rearrangements and were called segregating when the between-donor standard deviation exceeded 5%. A statistical classification framework was developed to diagnose cytomegalovirus status using the catalog of TCR beta chain sequences. In a later analysis, V and J genes were assigned by comparing TCR nucleotide sequences against IMGT/GENE-DB human TR gene sequences. In a later analysis, CDR3 sequences and most-parsimonious VDJ recombination scenarios were assigned using the TCRdist pipeline. In a later analysis, every TCR beta chain was defined by the combination of its CDR3 amino acid sequence and its V-gene family, and reads without a unique V-gene family were dropped. As a way to deal with suspected cross-contamination and a sequencing artifact, a later analysis dropped nearly 600 nucleotide sequences that were highly shared and had low generation probability. A later analysis calculated a clonal expansion index for each public chain from normalized within-repertoire ranks of inferred template counts. Generation probabilities in a later analysis came from a VDJ recombination model fitted to out-of-frame rearrangements, and those results were checked against IGoR. Hypergeometric tests were used in a later analysis to score TCR-TCR, TCR-HLA and TCR-CMV co-occurrence, with a repertoire-size bias correction applied to the TCR pairs. In a later analysis, false discovery rates were estimated by permuting HLA or CMV assignments 20 times. A later analysis grouped co-occurring TCRs with DBSCAN, adding TCRdist sequence similarity when clustering within HLA-allele-positive subsets. Co-occurrence clustering excluded repertoires with fewer than 30,000 or more than 120,000 public chains, plus five with anomalous nucleotide sharing. As stored in TCRdb, this immuneACCESS dataset retains in-frame rearrangements with V and J assigned. A fraction of the clones does not appear; measured against another copy, unresolved V genes explain less than half of the discrepancy, and the remainder lacks a known reason. The V and J calls and the clone size are those of that table, but D and trimming were determined from the DNA. This sample comprises roughly 100,000 clones, roughly 77% of them detected only once. About 9.4% of the sample rests with the top ten.

The study at large found these results: The cohort was sequenced for TCR beta chains only, and without alpha or paired-chain data the features that could be detected were limited. The study gave a list of under 200 TCR beta chains associated with cytomegalovirus. Sequencing depth was assumed to be roughly uniform across donors in the presence/absence analyses, though that assumption may not hold. The earlier analysis of some 560 of the donors excluded roughly 17 rarely observed V segments, including chromosome 9 orphons, because counts were too low. It was suggested by the authors that the approach could potentially be generalized to other disease states and immunological phenotypes. In an earlier analysis of several hundred of the donors, most TCR beta V segments were observed in productive rearrangements about 90% or about 30% of the time, broadly matching IMGT annotations. A later analysis found that most CMV-associated TCR beta chains appeared HLA-restricted, with HLA associations seemingly driven largely by CMV exposure. Some IMGT-functional V segments, including TRBV6-2 and TRBV6-3, could not be distinguished by the 87-base-pair reads and were therefore excluded. The classifier was reported to diagnose cytomegalovirus status with high specificity and sensitivity in both the original cohort and the validation cohort. V-gene and J-gene trimming of TCR beta chains was associated with a missense DCLRE1C variant in a later genetic analysis, and the association was replicated in an independent cohort. Correlated functional status among segregating V segments might be attributable to linkage disequilibrium, but an unknown experimental factor could not be ruled out. In a later analysis, some 18,000 TCR beta sequences were associated with specific HLA alleles at a false discovery rate of 0.05. Because HLA typing was missing for some donors at each locus, association tests included only the typed subset. A cluster of highly shared sequence variants was judged likely to represent a technical artifact of the sequencing pipeline. Compared with equally common non-associated chains, HLA-associated TCR beta chains in a later analysis were more clonally expanded and had lower generation probabilities. A further reported finding was that TCR beta sequences accurately predicted the HLA-A and HLA-B alleles for most subjects in the first cohort. Compared with the approximately 670-donor mean, donors in an Asian-associated ancestry cluster had fewer N-insertions in productive TCRs, according to a later genetic analysis. In a later analysis, several top co-occurrence clusters were reported to appear linked to parvovirus B19, influenza, CMV and Epstein-Barr virus. According to a later analysis, TCR association rates differed among HLA loci, with DRB1 alleles showing the most associated TCRs and HLA-C alleles showing the fewest. Strong co-occurrence of HLA alleles, especially DR and DQ, made assigning TCR associations to individual alleles difficult. In vitro tests confirmed that a few of the cytomegalovirus-associated TCR beta chains recognize cytomegalovirus antigens. While some public TCRs were present in many individuals, most TCR sequences turned up only very rarely across donors. Immune exposure information for the cohort was limited to CMV serostatus.

The V and J genes are TRBV5-1 and TRBJ2-3; 8 bases in the junction line up with TRBD2. The sequence was collected from a woman between 18 and 29 years old in good health and CMV-seropositive. Sample: PBMCs. CDR3 loop: CASSLAIRGGQDTQYF. The nucleotide sequence is given as TGCGCCAGCAGCTTGGCAATCCGGGGGGGGCAAGATACGCAGTATTTT.